This TCR beta chain appears in the sequencing data of a study of blood T cell repertoires in COVID-19. Study-wide background: From T cells, B-cell-depleted T cells, or PBMCs came the material, which was cDNA or gDNA.

Original processing methods: Quantification of nucleated cells was approximated via reference gene primer amplification. Sequencing was performed with immunoSEQ multiplex PCR; in TCRdb, only in-frame clones are kept and a portion is missing. The DNA was the basis for D and trimming; V, J and clone size are from that table. The sample comprises 200,000 to 250,000 clones, 80% to 85% of which are singletons, and roughly 5% rests with the top ten. The ends were cut back, 4 bases at V and 2 bases at J, with 11 bases in the middle. The CDR3 is 14 amino acids. Per the germline V gene, CDR1 is SGHTA and CDR2 is FQGTGA.

The clonotype originates from an older woman who had recovered from COVID-19. Sequenced sample: peripheral blood. The rearrangement links TRBV7-3 to TRBJ1-1; D unresolved. The CDR3 is CASSSNGLNTEAFF. DNA for the CDR3: TGTGCCAGCAGCTCGAACGGTCTTAACACTGAAGCTTTCTTT.